This is a list of T cell receptor beta chains from one sample in a study of blood T cell repertoires in COVID-19. Sequenced by immunoSEQ multiplex PCR; TCRdb stores in-frame clones only, minus some. The data hold 75,000 to 95,000 clones, with 70% to 90% observed a single time. Sequenced: peripheral blood. These receptors came from a human donor in a cohort sampled during active COVID-19. Each CDR3 is given with its conserved first and last residue. Fields, in order: V gene, D gene, J gene, clone size, CDR3 protein, CDR3 DNA. D genes are given only for firm matches. The size field is filled for only some rows; it gives once, few, many or a size class.

TRBV13	NA	TRBJ1-3	NA	CASSPDSGNTIYF	TGTGCCAGCAGCCCAGATTCTGGAAACACCATATATTTT
TRBV28	TRBD2	TRBJ2-7	once	CASSLSAGGMAYEQYF	TGTGCCAGCAGTTTATCTGCGGGAGGGATGGCCTACGAGCAGTACTTC
TRBV6-1	TRBD1	TRBJ1-2	NA	CASSEGQGLGYTF	TGTGCCAGCAGTGAAGGACAGGGTCTAGGCTACACCTTC
TRBV12-3/TRBV12-4	NA	TRBJ2-2	NA	CASSPSTGELFF	TGTGCCAGCAGTCCTAGTACCGGGGAGCTGTTTTTT
TRBV28	TRBD2	TRBJ2-1	NA	CASSYSIAGGLDEQFF	TGTGCCAGCAGTTATTCCATAGCGGGAGGGCTTGATGAGCAGTTCTTC
TRBV4-3	NA	TRBJ2-1	NA	CASSTDWHNEQFF	TGCGCCAGCAGCACTGACTGGCACAATGAGCAGTTCTTC
TRBV7-9	NA	TRBJ2-3	once	CASSLAGAGDTQYF	TGTGCCAGCAGCTTAGCGGGGGCTGGAGATACGCAGTATTTT
TRBV7-3	TRBD1	TRBJ2-2	NA	CASSLKTGRDREFHRGAVF	TGTGCCAGCAGCTTAAAAACCGGGCGGGACAGGGAATTTCACCGGGGAGCTGTTTTT
TRBV5-1	TRBD2	TRBJ2-3	NA	CASSSGLVGSTDTQYF	TGCGCCAGCAGCTCGGGACTAGTCGGTAGCACAGATACGCAGTATTTT
TRBV5-5	TRBD2	TRBJ2-1	NA	CASSFSLAEIYNEQFF	TGTGCCAGCAGCTTTTCACTAGCGGAGATATACAATGAGCAGTTCTTC
TRBV3-1/TRBV3-2	TRBD1	TRBJ1-3	NA	CASSRPGTGSGGNTIYF	TGTGCCAGCAGCCGTCCCGGGACAGGTTCTGGTGGAAACACCATATATTTT
TRBV29-1	TRBD2	TRBJ2-1	NA	CSVAGTNVGEQFF	TGCAGCGTTGCCGGGACTAATGTCGGTGAGCAGTTCTTC
TRBV4-1	NA	TRBJ1-1	NA	CASSQVAGKRTEAFF	TGCGCCAGCAGCCAAGTGGCAGGGAAGAGGACTGAAGCTTTCTTT
TRBV5-6	NA	TRBJ2-3	NA	CASSIQGLDTQYF	TGTGCCAGCAGCATTCAGGGCTTAGATACGCAGTATTTT
TRBV4-3	NA	TRBJ1-1	once	CASSHETGSTEAFF	TGCGCCAGCAGCCATGAAACAGGGAGCACTGAAGCTTTCTTT
TRBV10-3	TRBD1	TRBJ2-1	NA	CAISGQDSYNEQFF	TGTGCCATCTCGGGACAGGACTCCTACAATGAGCAGTTCTTC
TRBV28	NA	TRBJ1-2	NA	CASSLKGPANYGYTF	TGTGCCAGCAGTTTAAAGGGGCCCGCTAACTATGGCTACACCTTC
TRBV6-2/TRBV6-3	NA	TRBJ1-2	NA	CASSYGLRGGYTF	TGTGCCAGCAGTTACGGGCTCCGCGGGGGGTACACCTTC
TRBV15	TRBD2	TRBJ2-1	NA	CATSRDTAGGPYYNEQFF	TGTGCCACCAGCAGAGATACAGCGGGGGGGCCTTATTACAATGAGCAGTTCTTC
TRBV28	NA	TRBJ2-3	NA	CASRVAISTDTQYF	TGTGCCAGCAGGGTAGCGATTAGCACAGATACGCAGTATTTT
TRBV29-1	TRBD1	TRBJ2-1	once	CSVEDRGRLNEQFF	TGCAGCGTTGAAGACAGGGGGCGCTTGAATGAGCAGTTCTTC
TRBV4-2	TRBD2	TRBJ2-7	NA	CASSRDPGLLVREQYF	TGTGCCAGCAGCCGGGATCCGGGACTACTTGTGAGGGAGCAGTACTTC
TRBV5-1	NA	TRBJ2-6	once	CASSLAGSGANVLTF	TGCGCCAGCAGCTTGGCAGGCTCTGGGGCCAACGTCCTGACTTTC
TRBV7-8	TRBD2	TRBJ2-7	few	CASTKRESTYEQYF	TGTGCCAGCACGAAGCGGGAGTCAACCTACGAGCAGTACTTC